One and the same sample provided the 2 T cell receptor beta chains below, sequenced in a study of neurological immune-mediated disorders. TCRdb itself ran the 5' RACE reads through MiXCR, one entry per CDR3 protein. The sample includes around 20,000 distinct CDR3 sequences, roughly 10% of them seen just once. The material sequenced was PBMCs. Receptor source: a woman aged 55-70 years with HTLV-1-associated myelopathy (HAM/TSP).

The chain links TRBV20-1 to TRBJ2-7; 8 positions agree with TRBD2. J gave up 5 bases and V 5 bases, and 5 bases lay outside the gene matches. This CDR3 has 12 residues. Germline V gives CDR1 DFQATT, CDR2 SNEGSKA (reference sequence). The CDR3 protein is CSAGLGGDEQYF. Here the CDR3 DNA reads TGCAGTGCTGGCCTCGGGGGGGACGAGCAGTACTTC.

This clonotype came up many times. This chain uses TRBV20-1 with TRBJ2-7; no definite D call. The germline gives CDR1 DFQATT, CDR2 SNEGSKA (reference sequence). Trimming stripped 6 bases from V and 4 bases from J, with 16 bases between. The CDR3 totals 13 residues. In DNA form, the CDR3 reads TGCAGTGCCGCTACTCCTATCCATTACGAGCAGTACTTC. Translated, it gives CSAATPIHYEQYF.